These T cell receptor beta chains were read from a single sample in a study of T cells after posttransplantation cyclophosphamide. The repertoire was sequenced with immunoSEQ multiplex PCR; TCRdb's copy has only in-frame clones and lacks some. The profile shows fewer than 45,000 clones, around 78% of them singletons. Sequenced material: CD4+ T cells sorted from blood, taken 1903 days after a stem cell transplant with posttransplant cyclophosphamide. The receptors originated from a female patient in her 40s who received an allogeneic stem cell transplant from a related donor, was CMV-positive, and had no GVHD. The T cells may come from the graft donor. Each CDR3 is given with its conserved first and last residue. A D gene is named only where the DNA matches it firmly. A row's size may be missing; if present it is once, few, many or a size class.

11,TRBV6-1,TRBJ2-7,NA,NA,TGTGCCAGCAGTTCTATCTACGAGCAGTACTTC,CASSSIYEQYF
12,TRBV19,TRBJ1-2,NA,few,TGTGCCAGTAGTATTAGACAGAGTCACTACACCTTC,CASSIRQSHYTF
14,TRBV29-1,TRBJ2-1,TRBD2,NA,TGCAGCGTTGAAGCGTGGGGGGGGAACAATGAGCAGTTCTTC,CSVEAWGGNNEQFF
16,TRBV7-9,TRBJ1-1,TRBD1,NA,TGTGCCAGCAGCTGGGGGACAGGGGCGTATGACACTGAAGCTTTCTTT,CASSWGTGAYDTEAFF
15,TRBV7-8,TRBJ1-6,NA,NA,TGTGCCAGCAGCTTAGGTCGACAGTTTAATTCACCCCTCCACTTT,CASSLGRQFNSPLHF
16,TRBV2,TRBJ2-7,NA,NA,TGTGCCAGCAGGGGCCCATTGCAGTTGGACTCCTACGAGCAGTACTTC,CASRGPLQLDSYEQYF
15,TRBV11-2,TRBJ1-4,TRBD1,once,TGTGCCAGCAGCGGTACAGGGGTGGCTAATGAAAAACTGTTTTTT,CASSGTGVANEKLFF
14,TRBV6-4,TRBJ2-7,TRBD2,NA,TGTGCCAGCAGACGACTAGCGGACTCCTACGAGCAGTACTTC,CASRRLADSYEQYF
12,TRBV12-5,TRBJ2-1,NA,NA,TGTGCTAGCTCGGACTGGGCTAATGAGCAGTTCTTC,CASSDWANEQFF
11,TRBV20-1,TRBJ1-2,NA,few,TGCAGTGCTAAAAGGAGCAATGGCTACACCTTC,CSAKRSNGYTF
15,TRBV9,TRBJ2-3,NA,NA,TGTGCCAGCAGCGGGGTTATGGGCGCCACAGATACGCAGTATTTT,CASSGVMGATDTQYF
15,TRBV2,TRBJ1-4,TRBD1,NA,TGTGCCAGCAGCCTTGGACAGGCCCGAAATGAAAAACTGTTTTTT,CASSLGQARNEKLFF
16,TRBV7-6,TRBJ2-3,NA,NA,TGTGCCAGCAGCTCGTCCGGACTTCCCCCGGGAGATACGCAGTATTTT,CASSSSGLPPGDTQYF
15,TRBV4-1,TRBJ2-2,TRBD1,NA,TGCGCCAGCAGCCCGCGACAGGGGACCACCGGGGAGCTGTTTTTT,CASSPRQGTTGELFF
15,TRBV4-3,TRBJ1-1,TRBD1,NA,TGCGCCAGCAGCCCCGCGGGACAGGGGGCAACTGAAGCTTTCTTT,CASSPAGQGATEAFF
17,TRBV28,TRBJ2-5,NA,NA,TGTGCCAGCAGTTTATGGGCGTCTCAGCGTCCCCAAGAGACCCAGTACTTC,CASSLWASQRPQETQYF
15,TRBV4-3,TRBJ1-2,NA,NA,TGCGCCAGCAGCCAAGAAATGGCGGCTAACTATGGCTACACCTTC,CASSQEMAANYGYTF
13,TRBV5-1,TRBJ2-7,NA,NA,TGCGCCAGCAGCCTGGACGCGACATACGAGCAGTACTTC,CASSLDATYEQYF
15,TRBV5-1,TRBJ2-3,NA,NA,TGCGCCAGCAGCTTATCCCAGGGTGGGACAGATACGCAGTATTTT,CASSLSQGGTDTQYF
17,TRBV19,TRBJ1-4,NA,NA,TGTGCCAGTAGTATGGTTGGGGGCCATGCAACTAATGAAAAACTGTTTTTT,CASSMVGGHATNEKLFF
14,TRBV5-5,TRBJ2-7,TRBD2,NA,TGTGCCAGCAGCCGAAGCGGGGCCCCCTACGAGCAGTACTTC,CASSRSGAPYEQYF
16,TRBV18,TRBJ2-1,NA,NA,TGTGCCAGCTCACCACGGGGCACGGTCTCCTACAATGAGCAGTTCTTC,CASSPRGTVSYNEQFF
14,TRBV11-2,TRBJ2-3,TRBD1,NA,TGTGCCAGCAGCCTTAGACAGGGCATGGATACGCAGTATTTT,CASSLRQGMDTQYF
18,TRBV5-6,TRBJ2-7,TRBD2,NA,TGTGCCAGCAGCTTGGCGACTAGCGGGGGCCGAAGCTCCTACGAGCAGTACTTC,CASSLATSGGRSSYEQYF
14,TRBV27,TRBJ1-4,TRBD1,NA,TGTGCCAGCAGAAGAACAGGGGGCGATGAAAAACTGTTTTTT,CASRRTGGDEKLFF
16,TRBV15,TRBJ2-5,TRBD2,NA,TGTGCCACCAGCCCCTCCCGGGCGGGGGGCCAAGAGACCCAGTACTTC,CATSPSRAGGQETQYF
15,TRBV5-1,TRBJ2-7,NA,once,TGCGCCAGCAGCTTGGCACTAGCTAGGCCCTACGAGCAGTACTTC,CASSLALARPYEQYF
14,TRBV12-5,TRBJ1-1,TRBD1,NA,TGTGCTAGTGGCCGGACAGGGAATCCCACTGAAGCTTTCTTT,CASGRTGNPTEAFF
12,TRBV2,TRBJ1-2,NA,NA,TGTGCCAGCAGTGAAAGACTATATGGCTACACCTTC,CASSERLYGYTF
14,TRBV6-6,TRBJ1-5,TRBD1,NA,TGTGCCAGCAGGCGCGGGACAGCCGATCAGCCCCAGCATTTT,CASRRGTADQPQHF
15,TRBV2,TRBJ1-2,NA,few,TGTGCCAGCAAGACGGAGAGAGTCGAGGGTTATGGCTACACCTTC,CASKTERVEGYGYTF
14,TRBV5-1,TRBJ2-5,TRBD1,NA,TGCGCCAGCAGCTCAACCGACAGGGGCGAGACCCAGTACTTC,CASSSTDRGETQYF
16,TRBV5-1,TRBJ2-1,TRBD2,NA,TGCGCCAGCAGCTTGGTGGCTAGCGGGGGTTCCAATGAGCAGTTCTTC,CASSLVASGGSNEQFF
11,TRBV20-1,TRBJ1-3,NA,NA,TGCAGTGCTGGTCCCGGGGACACCATATATTTT,CSAGPGDTIYF
13,TRBV29-1,TRBJ1-4,TRBD1,NA,TGCAGCATTGGACAGGGAGGATATGAAAAACTGTTTTTT,CSIGQGGYEKLFF
15,TRBV5-5,TRBJ1-1,TRBD1,NA,TGTGCCAGCAGCACTGGGACAGTGCCTAACACTGAAGCTTTCTTT,CASSTGTVPNTEAFF
14,TRBV18,TRBJ1-6,TRBD1,NA,TGTGCCAGCTCCCCTACAGGGGCAAATTCACCCCTCCACTTT,CASSPTGANSPLHF
18,TRBV10-3,TRBJ2-6,NA,NA,TGTGCCACCCCCTTATGGACAGAAGATTACTCTGGGGCCAACGTCCTGACTTTC,CATPLWTEDYSGANVLTF
17,TRBV7-6,TRBJ2-6,NA,NA,TGTGCCAGCAGCTTACGAGGTGGATGGCCTGGGGCCAACGTCCTGACTTTC,CASSLRGGWPGANVLTF
15,TRBV18,TRBJ2-7,NA,NA,TGTGCCAGCTCACCGAGACAGGCCCAGGGCTACGAGCAGTACTTC,CASSPRQAQGYEQYF
15,TRBV2,TRBJ2-3,TRBD1,NA,TGTGCCAGCAGGATTGGACAGGGGGTTACAGATACGCAGTATTTT,CASRIGQGVTDTQYF
16,TRBV6-6,TRBJ2-5,TRBD1,NA,TGTGCCAGCAGAGTCAGGGGGCCCAACAAACAAGAGACCCAGTACTTC,CASRVRGPNKQETQYF
13,TRBV29-1,TRBJ1-4,TRBD1,NA,TGCAGCGTTTGGACAGGGCGAGATGAAAAACTGTTTTTT,CSVWTGRDEKLFF
16,TRBV10-2,TRBJ2-3,TRBD2,NA,TGCGCCAGCAGTGGGGGGCGGGGGGTTAGCACAGATACGCAGTATTTT,CASSGGRGVSTDTQYF
14,TRBV19,TRBJ2-7,NA,NA,TGTGCCAGTAGTATCTCCGGAGGGGACTACGAGCAGTACTTC,CASSISGGDYEQYF
14,TRBV18,TRBJ2-7,TRBD1,NA,TGTGCCAGCTCACTGCCCGGGACAGGGGGCGAGCAGTACTTC,CASSLPGTGGEQYF
14,TRBV6-1,TRBJ2-2,TRBD2,few,TGTGCCAGCCGGGTGCGGGGGGGCACCGGGGAGCTGTTTTTT,CASRVRGGTGELFF
12,TRBV19,TRBJ2-1,NA,NA,TGTGCCAGTAGTTCGGGGGTCGGTGAGCAGTTCTTC,CASSSGVGEQFF
15,TRBV15,TRBJ2-3,NA,NA,TGTGCCACCAGCAGAGGAGGCCATAGCACAGATACGCAGTATTTT,CATSRGGHSTDTQYF
15,TRBV11-2,TRBJ2-1,TRBD1,NA,TGTGCCAGCAGCCAGGGGGACAGGAGCTACAATGAGCAGTTCTTC,CASSQGDRSYNEQFF
13,TRBV10-2,TRBJ1-1,NA,NA,TGCGCCAGCAGTGAGTCGGGGGGGACTGAAGCTTTCTTT,CASSESGGTEAFF
15,TRBV6-5,TRBJ2-5,TRBD1,once,TGTGCCAGCAGTTCGGGGGACAGGTGGGCAGAGACCCAGTACTTC,CASSSGDRWAETQYF